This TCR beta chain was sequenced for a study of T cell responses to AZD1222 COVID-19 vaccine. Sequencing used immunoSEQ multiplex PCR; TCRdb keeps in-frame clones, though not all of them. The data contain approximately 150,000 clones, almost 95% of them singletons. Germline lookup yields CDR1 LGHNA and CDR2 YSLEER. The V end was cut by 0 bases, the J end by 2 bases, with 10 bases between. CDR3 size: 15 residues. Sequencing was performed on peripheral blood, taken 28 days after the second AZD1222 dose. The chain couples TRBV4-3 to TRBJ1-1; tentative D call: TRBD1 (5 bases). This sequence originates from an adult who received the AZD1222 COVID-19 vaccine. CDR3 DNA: TGCGCCAGCAGCCAAGAACCTCAGGGTAACACTGAAGCTTTCTTT. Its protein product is CASSQEPQGNTEAFF.